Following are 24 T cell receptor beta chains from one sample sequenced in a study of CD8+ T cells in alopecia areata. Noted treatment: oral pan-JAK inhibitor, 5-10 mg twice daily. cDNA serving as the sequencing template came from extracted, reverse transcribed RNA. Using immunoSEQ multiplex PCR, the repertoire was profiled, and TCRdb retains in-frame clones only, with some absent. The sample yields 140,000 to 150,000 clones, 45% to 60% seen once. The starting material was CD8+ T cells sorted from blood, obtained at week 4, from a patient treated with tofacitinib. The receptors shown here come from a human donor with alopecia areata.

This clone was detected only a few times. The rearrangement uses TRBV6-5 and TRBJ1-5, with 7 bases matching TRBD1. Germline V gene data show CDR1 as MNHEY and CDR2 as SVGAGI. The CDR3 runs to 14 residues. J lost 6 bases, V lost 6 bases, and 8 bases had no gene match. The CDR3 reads CASSNRGTGQPQHF. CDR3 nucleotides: TGTGCCAGCAGCAACAGGGGCACTGGTCAGCCCCAGCATTTT.

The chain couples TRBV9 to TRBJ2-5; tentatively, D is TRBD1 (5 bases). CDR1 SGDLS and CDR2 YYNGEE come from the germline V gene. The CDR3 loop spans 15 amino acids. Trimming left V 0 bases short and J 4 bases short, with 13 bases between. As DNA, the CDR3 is TGTGCCAGCAGCGTAGGGGCAGGGCCTTTAGAGACCCAGTACTTC. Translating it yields CASSVGAGPLETQYF. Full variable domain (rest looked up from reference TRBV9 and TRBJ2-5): DSGVTQTPKHLITATGQRVTLRCSPRSGDLSVYWYQQSLDQGLQFLIQYYNGEERAKGNILERFSAQQFPDLHSELNLSSLELGDSALYFCASSVGAGPLETQYFGPGTRLLVL.

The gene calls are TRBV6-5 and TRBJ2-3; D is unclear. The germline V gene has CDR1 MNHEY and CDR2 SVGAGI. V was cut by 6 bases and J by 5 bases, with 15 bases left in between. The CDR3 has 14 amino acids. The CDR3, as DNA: TGTGCCAGCAGGCGAAGGACGGCCGGAGATACGCAGTATTTT. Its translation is CASRRRTAGDTQYF.

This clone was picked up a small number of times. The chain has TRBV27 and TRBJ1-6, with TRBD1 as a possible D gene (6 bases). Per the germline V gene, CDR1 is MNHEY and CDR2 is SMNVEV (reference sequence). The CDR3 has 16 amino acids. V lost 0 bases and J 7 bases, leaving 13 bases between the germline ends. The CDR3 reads CASSLSPGAANSPLHF. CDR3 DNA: TGTGCCAGCAGTTTATCGCCAGGGGCGGCCAATTCACCCCTCCACTTT.

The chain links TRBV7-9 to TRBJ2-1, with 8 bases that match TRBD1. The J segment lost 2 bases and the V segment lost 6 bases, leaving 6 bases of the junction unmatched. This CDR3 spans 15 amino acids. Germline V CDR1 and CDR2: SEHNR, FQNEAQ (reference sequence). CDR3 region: CASSTDRVPYNEQFF. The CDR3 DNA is TGTGCCAGCAGTACGGACAGGGTACCCTACAATGAGCAGTTCTTC.

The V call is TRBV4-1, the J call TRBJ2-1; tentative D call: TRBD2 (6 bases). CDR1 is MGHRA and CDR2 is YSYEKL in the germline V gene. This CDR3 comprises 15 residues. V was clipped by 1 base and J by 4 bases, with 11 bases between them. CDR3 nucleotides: TGCGCCAGCAGCCAAGTTGGGAGGACTTACAATGAGCAGTTCTTC. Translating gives CASSQVGRTYNEQFF.

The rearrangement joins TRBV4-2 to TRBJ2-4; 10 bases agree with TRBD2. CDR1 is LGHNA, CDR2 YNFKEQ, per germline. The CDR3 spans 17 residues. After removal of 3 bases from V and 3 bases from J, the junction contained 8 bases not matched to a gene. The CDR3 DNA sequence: TGTGCCAGCAGCCATCCGAGCGGGGGGGCTGACAAAAACATTCAGTACTTC. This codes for CASSHPSGGADKNIQYF.

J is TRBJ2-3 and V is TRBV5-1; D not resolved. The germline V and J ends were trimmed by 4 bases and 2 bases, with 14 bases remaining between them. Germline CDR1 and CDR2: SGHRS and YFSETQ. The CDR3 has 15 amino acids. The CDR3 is CASSARQPYTDTQYF. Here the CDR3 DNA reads TGCGCCAGCAGCGCACGACAACCATACACAGATACGCAGTATTTT.

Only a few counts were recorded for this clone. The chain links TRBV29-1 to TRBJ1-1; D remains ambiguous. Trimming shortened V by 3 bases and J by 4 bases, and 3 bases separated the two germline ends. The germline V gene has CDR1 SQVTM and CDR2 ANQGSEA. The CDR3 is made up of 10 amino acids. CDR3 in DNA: TGCAGCGTTGAGGTCACTGAAGCTTTCTTT. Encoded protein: CSVEVTEAFF.

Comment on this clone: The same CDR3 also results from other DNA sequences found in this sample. CDR3 protein: CAWSVGTGAYEQYF. CDR3 sequence (DNA): TGTGCCTGGAGTGTAGGGACAGGTGCCTACGAGCAGTACTTC. V and J are TRBV30 and TRBJ2-7; TRBD1 agrees at 8 bases. Trimming cost V 0 bases and J 2 bases; bases outside gene matches: 3. Germline lookup yields CDR1 GTSNPN and CDR2 SVGIG (reference sequence). The CDR3 consists of 14 residues.

This CDR3 is CAWTALIQGANEQFF. CDR3 nucleotide sequence: TGTGCCTGGACTGCACTAATACAGGGAGCCAATGAGCAGTTCTTC. The chain is built from TRBV30 and TRBJ2-1, with D tentatively TRBD1 (6 bases). V gave up 4 bases and J gave up 6 bases, with 19 bases separating them. The CDR3 sequence is 15 residues long. Germline V lookup: CDR1 GTSNPN, CDR2 SVGIG (reference sequence).

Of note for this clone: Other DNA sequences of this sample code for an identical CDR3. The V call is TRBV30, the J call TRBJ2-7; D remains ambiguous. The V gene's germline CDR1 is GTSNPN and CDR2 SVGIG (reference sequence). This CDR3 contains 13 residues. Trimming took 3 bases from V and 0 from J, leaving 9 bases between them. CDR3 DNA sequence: TGTGCCTGGAGCCCACCCCGCTCCTACGAGCAGTACTTC. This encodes CAWSPPRSYEQYF.

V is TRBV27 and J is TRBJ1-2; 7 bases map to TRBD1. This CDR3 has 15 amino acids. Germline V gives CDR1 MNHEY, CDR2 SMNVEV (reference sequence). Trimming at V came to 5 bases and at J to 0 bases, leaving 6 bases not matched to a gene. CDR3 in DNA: TGTGCCAGCAGTGAGCACAGGGGAGCTAACTATGGCTACACCTTC. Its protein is CASSEHRGANYGYTF.

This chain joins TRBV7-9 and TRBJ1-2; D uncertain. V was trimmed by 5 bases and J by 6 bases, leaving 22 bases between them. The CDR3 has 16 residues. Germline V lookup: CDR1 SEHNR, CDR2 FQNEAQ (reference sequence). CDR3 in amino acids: CASSPTLLSPAHGYTF. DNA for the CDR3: TGTGCCAGCAGCCCCACGTTGTTGAGCCCTGCCCATGGCTACACCTTC.

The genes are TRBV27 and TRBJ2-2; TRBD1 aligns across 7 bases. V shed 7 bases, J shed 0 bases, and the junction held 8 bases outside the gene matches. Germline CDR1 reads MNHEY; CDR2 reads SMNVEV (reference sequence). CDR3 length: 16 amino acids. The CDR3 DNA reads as TGTGCCAGCATTTCGGCCGGACAGGCGAACACCGGGGAGCTGTTTTTT. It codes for CASISAGQANTGELFF.

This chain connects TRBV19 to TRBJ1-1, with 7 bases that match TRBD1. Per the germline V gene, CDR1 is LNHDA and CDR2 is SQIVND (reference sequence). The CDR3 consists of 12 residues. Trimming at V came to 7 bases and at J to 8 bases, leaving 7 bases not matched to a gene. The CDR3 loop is CASNHLDREAFF. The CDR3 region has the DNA TGTGCCAGTAATCATTTGGACAGGGAAGCTTTCTTT.

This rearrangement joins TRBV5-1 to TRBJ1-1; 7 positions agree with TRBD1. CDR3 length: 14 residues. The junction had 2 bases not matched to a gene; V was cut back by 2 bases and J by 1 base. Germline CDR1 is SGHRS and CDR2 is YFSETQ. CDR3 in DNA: TGCGCCAGCAGCTTAAAGGGGGCGAACACTGAAGCTTTCTTT. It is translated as CASSLKGANTEAFF.

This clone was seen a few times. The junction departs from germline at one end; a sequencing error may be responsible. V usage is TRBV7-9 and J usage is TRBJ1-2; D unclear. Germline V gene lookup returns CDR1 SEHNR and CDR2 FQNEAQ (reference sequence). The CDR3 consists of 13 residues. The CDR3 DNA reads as TGTGCCACCAGCCTCCGGTCTGCCTATGGCTACACCTTC. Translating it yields CATSLRSAYGYTF.

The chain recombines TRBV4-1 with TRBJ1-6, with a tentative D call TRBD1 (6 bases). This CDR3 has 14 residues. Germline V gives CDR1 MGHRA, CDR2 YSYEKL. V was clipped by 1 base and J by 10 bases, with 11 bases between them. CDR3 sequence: CASSQVGGGSPLHF. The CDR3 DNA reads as TGCGCCAGCAGCCAAGTGGGGGGCGGGTCACCCCTCCACTTT.

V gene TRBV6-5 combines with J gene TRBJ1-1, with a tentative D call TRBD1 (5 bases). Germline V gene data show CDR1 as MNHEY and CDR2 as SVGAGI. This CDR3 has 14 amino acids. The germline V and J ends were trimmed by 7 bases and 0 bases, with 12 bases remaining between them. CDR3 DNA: TGTGCCAGCACCTCGGGGGACGTGAACACTGAAGCTTTCTTT. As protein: CASTSGDVNTEAFF.

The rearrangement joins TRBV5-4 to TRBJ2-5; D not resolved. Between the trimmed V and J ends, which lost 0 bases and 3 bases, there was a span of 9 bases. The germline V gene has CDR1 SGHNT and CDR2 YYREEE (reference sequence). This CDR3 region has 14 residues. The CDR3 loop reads CASSLADGEETQYF. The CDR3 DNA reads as TGTGCCAGCAGCTTGGCCGACGGAGAAGAGACCCAGTACTTC.

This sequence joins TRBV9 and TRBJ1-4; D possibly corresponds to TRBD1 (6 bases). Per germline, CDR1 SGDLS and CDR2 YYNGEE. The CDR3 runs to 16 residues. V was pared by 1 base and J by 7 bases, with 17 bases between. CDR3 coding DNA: TGTGCCAGCAGCGTACACGCCGGGACAAACCCTGAAAAACTGTTTTTT. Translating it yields CASSVHAGTNPEKLFF.

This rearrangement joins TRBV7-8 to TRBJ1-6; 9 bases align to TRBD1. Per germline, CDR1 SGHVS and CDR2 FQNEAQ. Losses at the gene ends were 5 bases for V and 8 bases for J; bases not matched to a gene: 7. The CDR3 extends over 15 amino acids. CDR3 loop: CASSPSGQGDSPLHF. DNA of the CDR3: TGTGCCAGCAGCCCCTCGGGACAGGGAGATTCACCCCTCCACTTT.

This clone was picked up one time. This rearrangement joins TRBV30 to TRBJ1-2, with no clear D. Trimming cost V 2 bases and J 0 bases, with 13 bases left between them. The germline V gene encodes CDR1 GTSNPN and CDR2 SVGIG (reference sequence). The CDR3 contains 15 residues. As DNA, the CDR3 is TGTGCCTGGAGTCCAACAGTTATAGCTAACTATGGCTACACCTTC. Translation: CAWSPTVIANYGYTF.